These 10 T cell receptor beta chains were sequenced from one sample in a study of cytomegalovirus exposure and HLA in healthy donors. This table comes from immunoSEQ multiplex PCR, and its TCRdb copy is limited to in-frame clones, with some not included. The sample lists under 200,000 clones, under 95% seen once, with around 2.7% in the top ten. Sequencing was done on a sample of PBMCs. These receptors were taken from a young woman in good health and CMV-seropositive.

The genes are TRBV2 and TRBJ2-1; 7 nucleotides match TRBD1. The germline CDR1 and CDR2 sequences are SNHLY and FYNNEI. The CDR3 extends over 15 amino acids. Trimming at V came to 4 bases and at J to 9 bases, leaving 12 bases not matched to a gene. CDR3 bases: TGTGCCAGCAGTGGCTACAGGGGCCAACAAACTGAGCAGTTCTTC. It yields the protein CASSGYRGQQTEQFF. The variable domain in full, completed from reference TRBV2 and TRBJ2-1, reads EPEVTQTPSHQVTQMGQEVILRCVPISNHLYFYWYRQILGQKVEFLVSFYNNEISEKSEIFDDQFSVERPDGSNFTLKIRSTKLEDSAMYFCASSGYRGQQTEQFFGPGTRLTVL.

The gene calls are TRBV28 and TRBJ2-7; TRBD1 matches at 7 bases. This CDR3 region has 15 residues. Germline V gives CDR1 MDHEN, CDR2 SYDVKM. J was trimmed by 4 bases and V by 1 base; bases with no gene match: 7. The CDR3 here is CASSLSPGQPYEQYF. The CDR3 DNA follows: TGTGCCAGCAGTTTATCGCCGGGACAGCCTTACGAGCAGTACTTC.

This chain uses TRBV7-9 with TRBJ1-2; D ambiguous. The CDR3 extends over 14 amino acids. V shed 5 bases and J shed 1 base, with 11 bases lying between them. Germline V gene data show CDR1 as SEHNR and CDR2 as FQNEAQ (reference sequence). CDR3 amino acids: CASSPRGNNYGYTF. In nucleotides, the CDR3 is TGTGCCAGCAGCCCCCGAGGGAATAACTATGGCTACACCTTC.

The chain uses TRBV27 and TRBJ1-1; D may be TRBD1 (5 bases). This CDR3 has 16 amino acids. CDR1 is MNHEY and CDR2 is SMNVEV in the germline V gene (reference sequence). V lost 5 bases and J 1 base, leaving 17 bases between the germline ends. The CDR3 protein is CASSPPPGQGNTEAFF. DNA for the CDR3: TGTGCCAGCAGTCCGCCTCCTGGACAAGGGAACACTGAAGCTTTCTTT.

The V gene is TRBV6-5, the J gene TRBJ2-3; 7 bases map to TRBD1. This CDR3 comprises 16 residues. In germline, CDR1 is MNHEY, CDR2 SVGAGI. Unmatched junction bases numbered 3, after V lost 0 bases and J lost 0 bases. CDR3 sequence (DNA): TGTGCCAGCAGTTACTCGACAGGGTTGAGCACAGATACGCAGTATTTT. This gives the protein CASSYSTGLSTDTQYF.

The gene calls are TRBV7-9 and TRBJ1-4, with D unclear. The V and J ends lost 5 bases and 10 bases respectively, with 11 bases between them. This CDR3 contains 12 residues. CDR1 is SEHNR, CDR2 FQNEAQ, per germline (reference sequence). The CDR3 region has the DNA TGTGCCAGCAGCGTCGCCAGAGGAAAACTGTTTTTT. Translation gives CASSVARGKLFF.

The J gene is TRBJ2-7, the V gene TRBV9; 13 positions agree with TRBD2. V dropped 2 bases and J dropped 3; count of bases not matched to a gene: 8. This CDR3 contains 17 residues. Germline CDR1 and CDR2: SGDLS and YYNGEE. CDR3 in DNA: TGTGCCAGCAGCGTGGGCCCGGGACTAGCGGGGCTCTACGAGCAGTACTTC. Its translation is CASSVGPGLAGLYEQYF.

The rearrangement joins TRBV2 to TRBJ2-2, with 9 nucleotides matching TRBD1. Germline V gene data show CDR1 as SNHLY and CDR2 as FYNNEI. This CDR3 region has 16 residues. The junction had 10 bases not matched to a gene; V was cut back by 7 bases and J by 4 bases. The CDR3 region has the DNA TGTGCCAGCATTCCACCGGGACAGGGTCGCACCGGGGAGCTGTTTTTT. Translated: CASIPPGQGRTGELFF. The complete variable domain, with remaining parts taken from reference TRBV2 and TRBJ2-2, reads EPEVTQTPSHQVTQMGQEVILRCVPISNHLYFYWYRQILGQKVEFLVSFYNNEISEKSEIFDDQFSVERPDGSNFTLKIRSTKLEDSAMYFCASIPPGQGRTGELFFGEGSRLTVL.

The V call is TRBV5-1, the J call TRBJ1-6; D ambiguous. The V gene lost 0 bases and the J gene lost 4 bases, with 8 bases spanning the gap. The CDR3 extends over 15 amino acids. Germline CDR1 SGHRS, CDR2 YFSETQ. Here the CDR3 reads CASSLDDIYNSPLHF. As DNA, the CDR3 is TGCGCCAGCAGCTTGGATGACATTTATAATTCACCCCTCCACTTT. The variable domain in full, completed from reference TRBV5-1 and TRBJ1-6, reads KAGVTQTPRYLIKTRGQQVTLSCSPISGHRSVSWYQQTPGQGLQFLFEYFSETQRNKGNFPGRFSGRQFSNSRSEMNVSTLELGDSALYLCASSLDDIYNSPLHFGNGTRLTVT.

The chain joins TRBV25-1 to TRBJ2-7; a possible D gene is TRBD2 (6 bases). Deletions cut 5 bases from V and 2 bases from J, with 10 bases between. Germline V gives CDR1 MGHDK, CDR2 SYGVNS. The CDR3 extends over 13 amino acids. The CDR3 DNA reads as TGTGCCAGCAGTACATTAGCGGCCTACGAGCAGTACTTC. Protein: CASSTLAAYEQYF.